The present entry profiles one TCR beta chain with its context. Other DNA sequences in the same sample also yield this CDR3. Profiled with immunoSEQ multiplex PCR; TCRdb holds only in-frame clones, not every one. Here the sample spans 300,000 to 450,000 clones, roughly 90% being singletons. The sample is drawn from a study of blood T cell repertoires in COVID-19. In the study overall: The United States, Italy and Spain supplied acute and convalescent COVID-19 samples.

V was shortened by 3 bases and J by 5 bases, with 7 bases between the two germline ends. Germline V CDR1 and CDR2: KGHSH, LQKENI. CDR3 size: 12 residues. Enrolled through a virtual design, the participants were between roughly 18 and 90 years of age and came from under 30 US areas. Participants reported their clinical history, and cohort assignment relied on those reports. Before they entered the study, exposed participants had met a COVID-19 case within 2 weeks. The rearrangement links TRBV18 to TRBJ2-5; D not resolved. The source material was PBMCs or T cells enriched from blood (not recorded which). The clonotype originates from a woman between 25 and 40 years old who had been exposed to COVID-19. The CDR3 DNA sequence: TGTGCCAGCTCACCTGATCGGGAGACCCAGTACTTC. This sequence encodes CASSPDRETQYF.